One TCR beta chain is described in this entry. In the authors' workflow: Reference gene primer amplification in the assay estimated nucleated cell counts. Assay used: immunoSEQ multiplex PCR; TCRdb lists only in-frame clones, some missing. V, J and clone size derive from that table, while D and trimming were established from the DNA sequence. Of approximately 280,000 clones in the sample, approximately 90% were seen once. This specimen belongs to a study of blood T cell repertoires in COVID-19. Study context: Spain, Italy and the United States supplied samples that represented acute and convalescent COVID-19. Nucleic acid was either cDNA or gDNA, and it came from T cells, B-cell-depleted T cells, or PBMCs.

The CDR3 length is 12 residues. Germline CDR1 and CDR2: KGHDR and SFDVKD. V dropped 8 bases and J dropped 8 bases, with 14 bases sitting between them. This clonotype originated in a man aged 35 to 55 with acute or convalescent COVID-19. The chain combines TRBV24-1 with TRBJ1-2, with no clear D. Sequencing was carried out using peripheral blood. CDR3 sequence: CATTTPSEGYTF. CDR3 sequence (DNA): TGTGCCACCACCACCCCTTCAGAAGGCTACACCTTC.